What follows are 7 T cell receptor beta chains derived from one specimen sequenced in a study of shared clonotypes between healthy human individuals. Clones were sequenced by immunoSEQ multiplex PCR, and TCRdb holds only the in-frame ones, with some missing. The profile shows some 2,500,000 clones, 92% of them singletons. Material for sequencing was naive CD4+ T cells from PBMCs. The subset denotes: CD45RA+ positively selected. These receptors originate from a man aged 18 to 29 in good health. Some clones in this sample may be carry-over from other donors' samples.

This chain connects TRBV6-6 to TRBJ2-7; weak D call: TRBD2 (6 bases). The CDR3 extends over 15 amino acids. V shed 7 bases and J shed 2 bases, with 18 bases lying between them. Germline V gene lookup returns CDR1 MNHNY and CDR2 SVGAGI (reference sequence). DNA of the CDR3: TGTGCCAGCACCCAAGATCGGGAGAATCCCTACGAGCAGTACTTC. It is translated as CASTQDRENPYEQYF.

The chain is built from TRBV9 and TRBJ2-2, with no clear D. V dropped 0 bases and J dropped 5 bases, with 14 bases sitting between them. The CDR3 consists of 16 residues. Germline CDR1 reads SGDLS; CDR2 reads YYNGEE. The CDR3: CASSVATLSGTGELFF. The CDR3 DNA reads as TGTGCCAGCAGCGTAGCTACTTTGAGTGGGACCGGGGAGCTGTTTTTT.

The rearrangement links TRBV2 to TRBJ1-2, with 8 bases identical to TRBD1. The CDR3 is 16 amino acids. Trimming at V came to 4 bases and at J to 8 bases, leaving 15 bases not matched to a gene. Looked up from germline, CDR1 is SNHLY and CDR2 is FYNNEI. The CDR3 region is CASSGDRGFREAGYTF. In nucleotides, the CDR3 is TGTGCCAGCAGTGGAGACAGGGGATTTAGGGAGGCAGGCTACACCTTC.

The chain couples TRBV2 to TRBJ2-3, with 10 bases matching TRBD2. Trimming cost V 3 bases and J 1 base; bases outside gene matches: 4. The germline gives CDR1 SNHLY, CDR2 FYNNEI. The CDR3 contains 16 residues. Here the CDR3 reads CASSDWLAGGTDTQYF. The CDR3 DNA follows: TGTGCCAGCAGTGATTGGCTAGCGGGGGGCACAGATACGCAGTATTTT.

This clone has just one count. The chain couples TRBV6-5 to TRBJ1-3, with D possibly being TRBD1 (5 bases). Germline values: CDR1 MNHEY, CDR2 SVGAGI. The CDR3 runs 16 residues. The V end was cut by 4 bases, the J end by 0 bases, with 13 bases between. The CDR3 nucleotides are TGTGCCAGCAGTTTGCAGGGAGGATTCTCTGGAAACACCATATATTTT. Amino acids: CASSLQGGFSGNTIYF.

The chain has TRBV5-4 and TRBJ2-6, with TRBD1 identical over 10 bases. Germline loops: CDR1 SGHNT, CDR2 YYREEE (reference sequence). This CDR3 has 18 residues. With V trimmed by 2 bases and J by 0 bases, 5 bases remained unmatched. In DNA, the CDR3 is TGTGCCAGCAGCTTTGGGACAGGGGCAAACTCTGGGGCCAACGTCCTGACTTTC. Translating gives CASSFGTGANSGANVLTF.

V usage is TRBV4-1 and J usage is TRBJ2-2; 8 bases map to TRBD1. The CDR3 runs 17 residues. The V gene's germline CDR1 is MGHRA and CDR2 YSYEKL. V dropped 5 bases and J dropped 0; count of bases not matched to a gene: 8. The CDR3 DNA reads TGCGCCAGCAGCTCGCCGGGACAGGCATCGAACACCGGGGAGCTGTTTTTT. Protein: CASSSPGQASNTGELFF.